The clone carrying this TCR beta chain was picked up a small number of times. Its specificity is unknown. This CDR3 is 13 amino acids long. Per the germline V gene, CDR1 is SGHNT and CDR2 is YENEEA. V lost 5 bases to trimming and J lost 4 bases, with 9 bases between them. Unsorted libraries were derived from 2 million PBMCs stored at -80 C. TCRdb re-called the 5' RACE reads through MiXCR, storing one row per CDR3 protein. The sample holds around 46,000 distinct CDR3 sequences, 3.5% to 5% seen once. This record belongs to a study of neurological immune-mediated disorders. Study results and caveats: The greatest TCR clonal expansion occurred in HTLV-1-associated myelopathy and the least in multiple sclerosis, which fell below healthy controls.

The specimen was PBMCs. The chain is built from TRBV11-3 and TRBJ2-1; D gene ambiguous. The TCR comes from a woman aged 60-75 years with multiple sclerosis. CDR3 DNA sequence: TGTGCCAGCAGCCCAAACCCGTACAATGAGCAGTTCTTC. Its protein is CASSPNPYNEQFF.